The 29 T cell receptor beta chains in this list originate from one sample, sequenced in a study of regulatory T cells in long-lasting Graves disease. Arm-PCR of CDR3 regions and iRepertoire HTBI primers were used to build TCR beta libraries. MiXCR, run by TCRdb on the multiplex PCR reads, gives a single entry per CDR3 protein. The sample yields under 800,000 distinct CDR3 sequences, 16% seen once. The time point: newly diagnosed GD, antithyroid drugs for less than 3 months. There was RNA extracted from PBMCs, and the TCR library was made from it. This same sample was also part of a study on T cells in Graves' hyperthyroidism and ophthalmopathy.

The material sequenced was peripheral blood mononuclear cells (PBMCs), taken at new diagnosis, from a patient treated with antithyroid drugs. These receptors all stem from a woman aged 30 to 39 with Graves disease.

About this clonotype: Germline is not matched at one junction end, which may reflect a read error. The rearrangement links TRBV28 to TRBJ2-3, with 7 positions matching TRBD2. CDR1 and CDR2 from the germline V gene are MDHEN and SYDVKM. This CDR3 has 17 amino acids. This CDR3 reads CARSLALEGLAADTQYF. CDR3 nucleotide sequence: TGTGCCAGGAGTTTAGCACTTGAGGGTCTAGCGGCCGATACGCAGTATTTT.

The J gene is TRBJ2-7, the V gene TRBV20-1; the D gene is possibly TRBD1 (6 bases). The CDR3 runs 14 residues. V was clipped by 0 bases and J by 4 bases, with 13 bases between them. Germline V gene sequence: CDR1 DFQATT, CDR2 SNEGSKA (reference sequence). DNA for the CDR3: TGCAGTGCTAGAGATTTTACAGGGCGGTACGAGCAGTACTTC. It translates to CSARDFTGRYEQYF.

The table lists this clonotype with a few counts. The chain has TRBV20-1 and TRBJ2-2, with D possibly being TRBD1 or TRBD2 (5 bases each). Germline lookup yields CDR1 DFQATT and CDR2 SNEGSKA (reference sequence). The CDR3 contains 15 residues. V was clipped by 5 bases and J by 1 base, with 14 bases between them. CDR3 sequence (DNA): TGCAGTGCTCCACGGGACGGAGGGAACACCGGGGAGCTGTTTTTT. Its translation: CSAPRDGGNTGELFF.

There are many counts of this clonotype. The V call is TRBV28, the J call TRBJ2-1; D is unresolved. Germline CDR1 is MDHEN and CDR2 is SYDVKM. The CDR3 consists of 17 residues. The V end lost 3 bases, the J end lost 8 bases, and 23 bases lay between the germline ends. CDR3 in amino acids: CASSFWSKGSSGDEQFF. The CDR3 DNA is TGTGCCAGCAGTTTCTGGTCGAAAGGCTCCTCTGGCGATGAGCAGTTCTTC.

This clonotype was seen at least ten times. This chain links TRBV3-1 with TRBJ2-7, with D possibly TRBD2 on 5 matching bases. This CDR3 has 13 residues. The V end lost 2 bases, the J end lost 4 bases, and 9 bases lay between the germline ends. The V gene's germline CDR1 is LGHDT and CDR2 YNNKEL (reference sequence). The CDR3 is CASSQPDSYEQYF. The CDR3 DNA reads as TGTGCCAGCAGCCAACCGGACTCATACGAGCAGTACTTC.

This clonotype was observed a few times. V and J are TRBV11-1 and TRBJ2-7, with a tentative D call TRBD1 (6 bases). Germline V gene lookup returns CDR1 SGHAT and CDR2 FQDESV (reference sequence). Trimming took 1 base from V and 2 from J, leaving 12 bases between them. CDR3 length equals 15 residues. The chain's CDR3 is CASSLGRGSTYEQYF. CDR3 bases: TGTGCCAGCAGCTTAGGCAGGGGTTCTACCTACGAGCAGTACTTC.

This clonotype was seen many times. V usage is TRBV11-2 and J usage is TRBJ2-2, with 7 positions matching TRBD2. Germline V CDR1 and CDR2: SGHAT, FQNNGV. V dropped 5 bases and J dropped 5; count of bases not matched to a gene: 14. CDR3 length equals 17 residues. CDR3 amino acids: CASSAQGLREYTGELFF. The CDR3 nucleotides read TGTGCCAGCAGCGCCCAGGGTTTGCGGGAGTATACCGGGGAGCTGTTTTTT.

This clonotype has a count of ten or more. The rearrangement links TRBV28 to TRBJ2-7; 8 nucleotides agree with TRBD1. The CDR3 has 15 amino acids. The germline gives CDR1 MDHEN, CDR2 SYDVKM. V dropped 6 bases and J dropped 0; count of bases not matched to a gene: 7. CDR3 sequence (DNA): TGTGCCAGCAGCCAGACAGGGGTTGGCTCCTACGAGCAGTACTTC. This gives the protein CASSQTGVGSYEQYF.

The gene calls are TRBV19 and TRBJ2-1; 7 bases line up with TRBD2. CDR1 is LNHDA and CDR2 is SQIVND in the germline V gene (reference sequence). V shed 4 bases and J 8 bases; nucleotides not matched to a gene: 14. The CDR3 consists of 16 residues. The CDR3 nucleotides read TGTGCCAGTAGTACCAACCGCCCCGGGAGCGGGGATGAGCAGTTCTTC. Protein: CASSTNRPGSGDEQFF.

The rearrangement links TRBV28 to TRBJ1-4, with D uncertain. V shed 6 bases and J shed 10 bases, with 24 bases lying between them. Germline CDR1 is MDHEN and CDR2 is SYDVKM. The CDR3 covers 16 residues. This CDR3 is CASSPEAGKGIRKLFF. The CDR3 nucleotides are TGTGCCAGCAGCCCCGAGGCGGGTAAAGGGATCAGAAAACTGTTTTTT.

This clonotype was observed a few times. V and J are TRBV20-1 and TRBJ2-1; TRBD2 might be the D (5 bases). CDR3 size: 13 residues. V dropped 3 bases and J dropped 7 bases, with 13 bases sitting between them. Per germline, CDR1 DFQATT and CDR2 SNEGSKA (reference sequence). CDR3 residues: CSASLFSANEQFF. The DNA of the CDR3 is TGCAGTGCTAGCTTATTTAGCGCTAATGAGCAGTTCTTC.

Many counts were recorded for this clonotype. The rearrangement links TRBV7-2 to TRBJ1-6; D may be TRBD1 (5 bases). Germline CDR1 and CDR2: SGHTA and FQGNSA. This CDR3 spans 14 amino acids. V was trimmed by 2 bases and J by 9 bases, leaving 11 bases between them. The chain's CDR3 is CASSLQGRVSPLHF. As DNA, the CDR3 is TGTGCCAGCAGCTTACAGGGCAGAGTTTCACCCCTCCACTTT. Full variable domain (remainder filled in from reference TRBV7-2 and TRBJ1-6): GAGVSQSPSNKVTEKGKDVELRCDPISGHTALYWYRQSLGQGLEFLIYFQGNSAPDKSGLPSDRFSAERTGGSVSTLTIQRTQQEDSAVYLCASSLQGRVSPLHFGNGTRLTVT.

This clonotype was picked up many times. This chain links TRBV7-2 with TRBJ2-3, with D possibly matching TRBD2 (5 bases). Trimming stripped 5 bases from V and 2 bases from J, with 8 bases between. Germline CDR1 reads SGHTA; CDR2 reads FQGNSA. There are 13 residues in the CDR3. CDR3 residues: CASSTRVTDTQYF. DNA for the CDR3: TGTGCCAGCAGCACGAGGGTCACAGATACGCAGTATTTT. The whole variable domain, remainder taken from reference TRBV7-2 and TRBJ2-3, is GAGVSQSPSNKVTEKGKDVELRCDPISGHTALYWYRQSLGQGLEFLIYFQGNSAPDKSGLPSDRFSAERTGGSVSTLTIQRTQQEDSAVYLCASSTRVTDTQYFGPGTRLTVL.

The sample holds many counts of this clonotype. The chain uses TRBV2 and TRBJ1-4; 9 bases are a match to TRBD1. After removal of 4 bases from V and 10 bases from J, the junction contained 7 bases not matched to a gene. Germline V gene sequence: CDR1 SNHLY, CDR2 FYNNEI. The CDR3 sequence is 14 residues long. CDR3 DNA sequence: TGTGCCAGCAGTGCGACAGGGGGTAGGGGAAAACTGTTTTTT. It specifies CASSATGGRGKLFF.

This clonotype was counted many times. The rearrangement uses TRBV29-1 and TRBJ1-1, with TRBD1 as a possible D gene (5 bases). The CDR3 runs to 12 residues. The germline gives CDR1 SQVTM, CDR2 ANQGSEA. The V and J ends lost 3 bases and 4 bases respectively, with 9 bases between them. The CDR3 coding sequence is TGCAGCGTTGACAGGGATGGCACTGAAGCTTTCTTT. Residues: CSVDRDGTEAFF.

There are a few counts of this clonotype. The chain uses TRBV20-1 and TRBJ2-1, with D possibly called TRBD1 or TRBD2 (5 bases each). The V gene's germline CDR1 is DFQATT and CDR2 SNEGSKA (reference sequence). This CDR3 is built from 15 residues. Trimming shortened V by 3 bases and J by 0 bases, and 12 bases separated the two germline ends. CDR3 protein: CSASLGTNSYNEQFF. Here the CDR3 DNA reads TGCAGTGCTAGCCTCGGGACCAACTCCTACAATGAGCAGTTCTTC.

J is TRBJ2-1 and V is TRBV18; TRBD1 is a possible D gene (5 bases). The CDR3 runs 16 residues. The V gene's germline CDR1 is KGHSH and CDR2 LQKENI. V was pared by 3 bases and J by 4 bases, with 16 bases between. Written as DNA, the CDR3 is TGTGCCAGCTCACCGCCCGCAGGGCAGGGTTACAATGAGCAGTTCTTC. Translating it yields CASSPPAGQGYNEQFF.

This CDR3 is CASSRQGVIYGYTF. CDR3 nucleotide sequence: TGTGCCAGCAGCAGACAGGGGGTTATCTATGGCTACACCTTC. The rearrangement joins TRBV12-3 or TRBV12-4 to TRBJ1-2, with TRBD1 identical over 9 bases. The CDR3 is 14 amino acids. V was pared by 6 bases and J by 4 bases, with 6 bases of the junction left unmatched.

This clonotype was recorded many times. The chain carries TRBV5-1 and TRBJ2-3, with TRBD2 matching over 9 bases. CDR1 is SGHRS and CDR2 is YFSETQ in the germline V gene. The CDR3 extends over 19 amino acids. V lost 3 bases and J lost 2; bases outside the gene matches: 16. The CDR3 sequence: CASSWQFRSSGIVTDTQYF. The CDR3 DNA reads TGCGCCAGCAGCTGGCAGTTCAGATCTAGCGGGATAGTCACAGATACGCAGTATTTT.

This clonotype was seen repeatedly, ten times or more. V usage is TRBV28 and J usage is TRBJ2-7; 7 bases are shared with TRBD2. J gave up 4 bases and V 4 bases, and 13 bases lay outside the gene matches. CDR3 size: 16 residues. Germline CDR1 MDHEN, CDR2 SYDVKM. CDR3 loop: CASSSSSGPKGYEQYF. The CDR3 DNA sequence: TGTGCCAGCAGTTCGTCTAGCGGCCCGAAAGGATACGAGCAGTACTTC.

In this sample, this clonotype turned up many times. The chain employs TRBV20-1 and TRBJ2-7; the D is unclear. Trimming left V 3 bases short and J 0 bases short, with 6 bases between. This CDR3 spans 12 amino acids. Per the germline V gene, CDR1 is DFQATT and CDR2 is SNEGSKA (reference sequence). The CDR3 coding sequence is TGCAGTGCTAGCGACTTCTCCTACGAGCAGTACTTC. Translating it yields CSASDFSYEQYF.

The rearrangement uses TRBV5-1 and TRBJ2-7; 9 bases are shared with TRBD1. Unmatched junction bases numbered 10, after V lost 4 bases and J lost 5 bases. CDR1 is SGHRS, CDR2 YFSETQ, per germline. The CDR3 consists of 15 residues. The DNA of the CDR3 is TGCGCCAGCAGCACCCAGGACAGGGGCAGACACGAGCAGTACTTC. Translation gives CASSTQDRGRHEQYF.

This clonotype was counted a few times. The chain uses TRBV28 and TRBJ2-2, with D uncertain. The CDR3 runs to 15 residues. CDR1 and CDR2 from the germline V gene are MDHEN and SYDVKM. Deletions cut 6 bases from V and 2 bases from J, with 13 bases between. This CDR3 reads CASRTHKGNTGELFF. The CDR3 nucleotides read TGTGCCAGCAGGACACACAAGGGTAACACCGGGGAGCTGTTTTTT.

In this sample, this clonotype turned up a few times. The CDR3, as DNA: TGTGCCAGCTCACCAGTAAAGTCGGACACTGAAGCTTTCTTT. Protein product: CASSPVKSDTEAFF. This sequence joins TRBV18 and TRBJ1-1, with D hard to call. V was shortened by 2 bases and J by 3 bases, with 10 bases between the two germline ends. Germline lookup yields CDR1 KGHSH and CDR2 LQKENI. CDR3 length: 14 residues.

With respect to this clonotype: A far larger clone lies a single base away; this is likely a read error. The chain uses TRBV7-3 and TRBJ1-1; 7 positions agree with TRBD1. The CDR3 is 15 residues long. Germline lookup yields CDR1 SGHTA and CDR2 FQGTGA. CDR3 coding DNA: TGTGCCAGCAGCCCCGGACAGGCGTTGAACGCTGAAGCTTTCTTT. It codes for CASSPGQALNAEAFF.

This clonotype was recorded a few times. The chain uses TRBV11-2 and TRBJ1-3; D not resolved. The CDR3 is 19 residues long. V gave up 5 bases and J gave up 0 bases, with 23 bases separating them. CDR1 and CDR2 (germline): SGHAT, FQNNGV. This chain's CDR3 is CASSQESWTAPSSGNTIYF. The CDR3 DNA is TGTGCCAGCAGCCAAGAAAGCTGGACGGCTCCTAGCTCTGGAAACACCATATATTTT. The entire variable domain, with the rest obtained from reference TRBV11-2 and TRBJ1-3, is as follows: EAGVAQSPRYKIIEKRQSVAFWCNPISGHATLYWYQQILGQGPKLLIQFQNNGVVDDSQLPKDRFSAERLKGVDSTLKIQPAKLEDSAVYLCASSQESWTAPSSGNTIYFGEGSWLTVV.

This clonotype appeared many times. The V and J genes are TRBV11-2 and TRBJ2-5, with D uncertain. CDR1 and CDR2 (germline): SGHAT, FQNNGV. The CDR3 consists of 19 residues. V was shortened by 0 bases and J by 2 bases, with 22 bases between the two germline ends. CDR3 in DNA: TGTGCCAGCAGCTTAGATCTAAGCGTCAATCGAGGAAGACAAGAGACCCAGTACTTC. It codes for CASSLDLSVNRGRQETQYF.

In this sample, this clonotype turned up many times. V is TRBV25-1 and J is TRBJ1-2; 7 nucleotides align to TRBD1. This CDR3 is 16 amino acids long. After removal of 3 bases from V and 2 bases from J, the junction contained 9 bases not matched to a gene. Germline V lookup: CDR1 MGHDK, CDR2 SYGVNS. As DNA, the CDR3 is TGTGCCAGCAGTGAGTCTCCCGGGACAGACAACTATGGCTACACCTTC. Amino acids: CASSESPGTDNYGYTF.

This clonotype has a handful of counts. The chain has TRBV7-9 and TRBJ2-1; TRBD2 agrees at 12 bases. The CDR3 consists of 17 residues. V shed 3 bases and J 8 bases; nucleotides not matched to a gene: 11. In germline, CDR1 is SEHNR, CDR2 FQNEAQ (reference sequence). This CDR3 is CASSFPTSGSGGYEQFF. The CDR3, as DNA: TGTGCCAGCAGCTTCCCGACTAGCGGGAGCGGGGGGTATGAGCAGTTCTTC.